This TCR beta chain was retrieved from a study of T cell responses to AZD1222 COVID-19 vaccine. Study-level information: Pooled samples include second doses given at about 4 or 12 weeks. Findings and limits, study-wide: The number of AZD1222 recipients seropositive at baseline was only six.

CDR3 length: 15 amino acids. Germline CDR1 DFQATT, CDR2 SNEGSKA (reference sequence). Trimming shortened V by 3 bases and J by 5 bases, and 20 bases separated the two germline ends. A remark on this clone: Its matching antigen is unknown.

Assay used: immunoSEQ multiplex PCR; TCRdb lists only in-frame clones, some missing. Of 130,000 to 150,000 clones listed, approximately 90% are singletons. The TCR comes from an adult in good health. This specimen consisted of peripheral blood, obtained on day 0 of AZD1222 vaccination. V is TRBV20-1 and J is TRBJ2-7, with D hard to call. Here the CDR3 DNA reads TGCAGTGCTAGTTTTGGTTCAACCCCCGGGCACGAGCAGTACTTC. Amino acid sequence: CSASFGSTPGHEQYF.